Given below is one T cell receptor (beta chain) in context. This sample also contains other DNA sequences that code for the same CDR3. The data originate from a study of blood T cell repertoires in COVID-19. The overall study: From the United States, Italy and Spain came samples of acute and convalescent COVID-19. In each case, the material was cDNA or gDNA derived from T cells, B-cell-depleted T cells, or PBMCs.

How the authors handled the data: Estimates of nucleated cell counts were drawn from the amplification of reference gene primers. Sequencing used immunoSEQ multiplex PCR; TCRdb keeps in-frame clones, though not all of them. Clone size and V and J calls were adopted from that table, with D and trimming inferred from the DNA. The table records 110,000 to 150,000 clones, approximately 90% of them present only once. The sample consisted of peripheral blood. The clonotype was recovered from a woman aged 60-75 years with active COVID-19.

DNA of the CDR3: TGCGCCAGCAGCTTGGGACTAGCAACAGATACGCAGTATTTT. It codes for CASSLGLATDTQYF. This sequence joins TRBV5-1 and TRBJ2-3; 7 bases align to TRBD2. Losses at the gene ends were 0 bases for V and 3 bases for J; bases not matched to a gene: 1. The CDR3 consists of 14 residues. Germline values: CDR1 SGHRS, CDR2 YFSETQ.